Given below is one T cell receptor beta chain in context. No antigen is known for it. The sample holds no much larger clone one base away, and base qualities are not on file. This record comes from a study of blood T cells in healthy people across ages (dated by TCRdb to the mid-2010s). Regarding the study in general: In model experiments, template switching captured about one uniquely barcoded TCR beta cDNA molecule for every two T cells. The donors were split into four age groups: young (average about 16 years), middle-aged (roughly 39), aged (roughly 60) and long-lived (roughly 80). The study analyzed two additional independent replicas of 1 million unique cDNA reads from the same blood draw for two donors, one aged 18 to 30 and one aged 80 or older. Donors of different ages were randomly distributed across sequencing lanes to avoid experimental bias. To track age-related changes in TCR beta repertoire diversity, the study relied on deep sequencing normalized with unique cDNA molecular identifiers.

The 39 donors, aged roughly 6 to 90 years, were systemically healthy Caucasian individuals from Russia. Each donor gave around 9 milliliters of peripheral blood, collected into EDTA-treated Vacutainer tubes. Ficoll-Paque density-gradient centrifugation was used to isolate PBMCs, with at least 7 million per sample. Total RNA, at least 6 micrograms per sample, was extracted from PBMCs with Trizol reagent. For every donor, flow cytometry on a PBMC aliquot measured the percentage of naive CD45RAhigh/CD27high T cells. The library was obtained by 5' RACE. The sequencer listed for this sample is Illumina HiSeq 2500. The second PCR ran for about 6 to 11 cycles and used a J-beta primer mix along with a sample-barcoded 5' primer. A unique molecular identifier was introduced onto each TCR beta cDNA molecule by a template-switch 5' adaptor carrying 12 random nucleotides. Each sample yielded at least 2.5 million CDR3-containing paired-end reads. All of the RNA was converted into first-strand cDNA using the Mint cDNA synthesis kit, with a TRBC-specific oligonucleotide serving as the primer. Following uracil-DNA glycosylase treatment, all cDNA underwent a first 18-cycle PCR with the universal primers M1SS and BC2_uni_R. The original pipeline was this. For normalization, 1 million high-quality reads were randomly selected from each sample, with every read carrying a distinct molecular identifier. Reads sharing molecular identifiers were discarded rather than binned into consensus sequences. MiTCR, with a Q25 quality threshold and the strictest error-elimination algorithm, was used for CDR3 identification, clonotype clustering and error correction. A nonparametric unseen species model with Euler transformation was used to estimate lower-bound total TCR beta diversity. Starting from the raw public reads, TCRdb applied fastp trimming at Q25, assembled clones with MiXCR and retained in-frame beta chains. Rows merge per CDR3 protein into single entries with the most common DNA and genes. TCRdb, not the authors, supplied the V and J calls. This sample lists roughly 1,500,000 distinct CDR3 sequences; approximately 38% were detected once. The ten most abundant clones make up 7.9% of the sample.

Counted from cysteine to phenylalanine, this CDR3 has 15 amino acids. The only DNA kept is the CDR3, 45 bases in frame from the first base. Sequences MNHNY (CDR1) and SVGAGI (CDR2) are obtained from the germline V gene (reference sequence). Germline trimming amounts to 6 bases on V and 7 bases on J, with 8 as the count of junction bases outside the gene matches. Broad study findings and their caveats: Total diversity estimates from one million sequenced T cells were considered lower bounds and underestimates. Conclusive comparison of naive and antigen-experienced compartments was prevented by the profiling of bulk unsorted PBMCs. Compared with the aged group, the long-lived group had more naive CD4+ T cells, fewer expanded clones and increased TCR diversity, a pattern suggesting age selection. As age increased, observed TCR beta diversity per million T cells dropped in a roughly linear way, and a significant reduction was already evident by age 40. Observed TCR beta diversity correlated strongly with the percentage of naive T cells measured by flow cytometry. Donor CMV infection status was unknown, potentially confounding age-related changes in expanded clonotypes.

The specimen was blood. The V and J segments used are TRBV6-6 and TRBJ1-4; TRBD1 fits 10 bases in the junction. The TCR comes from a woman under 30 in good health. The nucleotides are TGTGCCAGCAGGCCTCCGGGACAGGGGCCTGAAAAACTGTTTTTT. It codes for CASRPPGQGPEKLFF.